This passage covers 5 T cell receptor beta chains from one sample sequenced in a study of T cell changes during pregnancy in multiple sclerosis. TCRdb's table, derived via immunoSEQ multiplex PCR, lists solely in-frame clones and lacks some. This sample has 10,000 to 15,000 clones, with almost 90% found just once. Sequenced here: CD8+ T cells from peripheral blood mononuclear cells, sampled after pregnancy. The receptors come from a female donor in good health, enrolled as a control in a pregnancy study.

This rearrangement joins TRBV9 to TRBJ2-5; TRBD1 matches 9 bases. Germline assignment: CDR1 SGDLS and CDR2 YYNGEE. The CDR3 runs to 16 residues. The V and J ends lost 3 bases and 2 bases, in that order; junction bases with no gene match: 8. This CDR3 is CASSDPGTGSQETQYF. DNA of the CDR3: TGTGCCAGCAGCGATCCCGGGACAGGGAGTCAAGAGACCCAGTACTTC.

This rearrangement joins TRBV7-9 to TRBJ2-5; 9 bases match TRBD1. The J call is uncertain, as TRBJ2-7 better fits the DNA end. Germline V lookup: CDR1 SEHNR, CDR2 FQNEAQ (reference sequence). This CDR3 has 13 residues. The CDR3 spells CASSLRTGAEQYF. The CDR3, as DNA: TGTGCCAGCAGCTTAAGGACAGGGGCCGAGCAGTACTTC.

The rearrangement links TRBV15 to TRBJ2-5; TRBD1 might be the D (6 bases). This CDR3 comprises 15 residues. CDR1 and CDR2 from the germline V gene are LNHNV and YYDKDF (reference sequence). V lost 7 bases and J 5 bases, leaving 20 bases between the germline ends. CDR3 sequence reads: CATTPDRTGWETQYF. Written as DNA, the CDR3 is TGTGCCACCACTCCTGATCGCACAGGGTGGGAGACCCAGTACTTC.

CDR3 sequence reads: CASSLLNIIRDTRLGEQYF. In nucleotides, the CDR3 is TGTGCCAGCAGCTTATTAAATATCATCCGGGACACCAGGTTGGGAGAGCAGTACTTC. The gene calls are TRBV11-3 and TRBJ2-7; D is possibly TRBD1 (6 bases). The CDR3 runs 19 residues. Trimming removed 2 bases at V and 7 bases at J, with 30 bases between. CDR1 is SGHNT and CDR2 is YENEEA in the germline V gene.

The chain recombines TRBV4-1 with TRBJ2-5; possible D gene TRBD2, 7 bases. CDR1 is MGHRA and CDR2 is YSYEKL in the germline V gene. V lost 4 bases to trimming and J lost 3 bases, with 12 bases between them. This CDR3 has 14 residues. The CDR3 sequence: CASSRGGDEETQYF. Here the CDR3 DNA reads TGCGCCAGCAGCCGAGGGGGGGACGAAGAGACCCAGTACTTC.